These 28 T cell receptor beta chains were sequenced from one sample in a study of T cell repertoires in cytomegalovirus infection. MiXCR, applied by TCRdb to the reads, yields one record per CDR3 protein. The sample carries 270,000 or so distinct CDR3 sequences, over 15% recorded once. What was sequenced was CD8+ T cells from PBMCs. The source is a human donor in good health (CMV status not recorded). Some clones in this sample may be carry-over from other donors' samples.

This clonotype was counted ten times or more. The chain links TRBV5-6 to TRBJ2-3; 9 bases match TRBD2. The germline V gene encodes CDR1 SGHDT and CDR2 YYEEEE. The trim removed 0 bases at V and 5 bases at J, leaving 7 bases unmatched. The length of the CDR3 is 16 residues. The CDR3, as DNA: TGTGCCAGCAGCTTGGCCGCGGGGGGGCCGAGAGATACGCAGTATTTT. Residues: CASSLAAGGPRDTQYF.

The chain links TRBV7-6 to TRBJ2-1, with D possibly being TRBD1 (6 bases). Trimming pared 5 bases from V and 4 bases from J, leaving 15 bases between. Germline CDR1 SGHVS, CDR2 FNYEAQ. The CDR3 is 15 amino acids. The CDR3, as DNA: TGTGCCAGCAGCCAACCCGGGACACAGTACAATGAGCAGTTCTTC. Its translation: CASSQPGTQYNEQFF.

The V gene is TRBV5-5, the J gene TRBJ2-3; D perhaps matches TRBD2 (5 bases). Germline assignment: CDR1 SGHKS and CDR2 YYEKEE (reference sequence). CDR3 size: 13 residues. Trimming stripped 5 bases from V and 14 bases from J, with 21 bases between. The CDR3 nucleotides are TGTGCCAGCAGATACGAGGGAGAGGGCCGGGTGTATTTT. This encodes CASRYEGEGRVYF.

This clonotype was observed a single time. This chain links TRBV20-1 with TRBJ1-5; TRBD1 might be the D (5 bases). The V and J ends lost 5 bases and 6 bases respectively, with 11 bases between them. Germline V gives CDR1 DFQATT, CDR2 SNEGSKA (reference sequence). The CDR3 loop spans 12 amino acids. The CDR3 protein is CSAQGERQPQHF. CDR3 nucleotide sequence: TGCAGTGCTCAGGGTGAGCGTCAGCCCCAGCATTTT.

Worth noting for this clonotype: A much larger clone sits a single nucleotide away, making a read error possible. The chain joins TRBV7-6 to TRBJ2-7; D is unclear. The CDR3 contains 13 residues. The germline V and J ends were trimmed by 1 base and 2 bases, with 6 bases remaining between them. Germline V lookup: CDR1 SGHVS, CDR2 FNYEAQ. CDR3 coding DNA: TGTGCCAGCAGCTTAGGGGTTACCTACGAGCAGTACTTC. Amino acid sequence: CASSLGVTYEQYF. The variable domain in full, completed from reference TRBV7-6 and TRBJ2-7, reads GAGVSQSPRYKVTKRGQDVALRCDPISGHVSLYWYRQALGQGPEFLTYFNYEAQQDKSGLPNDRFSAERPEGSISTLTIQRTEQRDSAMYRCASSLGVTYEQYFGPGTRLTVT.

The V and J genes are TRBV20-1 and TRBJ1-1; D may be TRBD1 (5 bases). Trimming stripped 5 bases from V and 5 bases from J, with 21 bases between. Looked up from germline, CDR1 is DFQATT and CDR2 is SNEGSKA (reference sequence). The CDR3 consists of 15 residues. This CDR3 reads CSAPSWQGPDTEAFF. CDR3 nucleotides: TGCAGTGCTCCATCCTGGCAGGGCCCGGATACTGAAGCTTTCTTT.

The V call is TRBV12-5, the J call TRBJ1-6, with TRBD1 identical over 9 bases. J gave up 5 bases and V 6 bases, and 5 bases lay outside the gene matches. Germline values: CDR1 LGHNT, CDR2 FRNRAP. CDR3 size: 15 residues. CDR3 protein: CASGGQGMNNSPLHF. CDR3 DNA sequence: TGTGCTAGTGGCGGACAGGGGATGAATAATTCACCCCTCCACTTT.

V usage is TRBV5-6 and J usage is TRBJ1-5; no clear D gene. The germline V gene encodes CDR1 SGHDT and CDR2 YYEEEE. V lost 0 bases, J lost 2 bases, and 9 bases lay in between. CDR3 length: 15 amino acids. The CDR3 region is CASSLGFGGNQPQHF. CDR3 bases: TGTGCCAGCAGCTTGGGCTTCGGAGGCAATCAGCCCCAGCATTTT. Full variable domain (missing parts from reference TRBV5-6 and TRBJ1-5): DAGVTQSPTHLIKTRGQQVTLRCSPKSGHDTVSWYQQALGQGPQFIFQYYEEEERQRGNFPDRFSGHQFPNYSSELNVNALLLGDSALYLCASSLGFGGNQPQHFGDGTRLSIL.

The chain uses TRBV27 and TRBJ2-7; D call uncertain. V was pared by 2 bases and J by 4 bases, with 12 bases between. Germline V gives CDR1 MNHEY, CDR2 SMNVEV (reference sequence). This CDR3 region has 14 residues. The CDR3 protein is CASSLQGLGYEQYF. Written as DNA, the CDR3 is TGTGCCAGCAGTTTACAAGGCCTCGGATACGAGCAGTACTTC.

The chain joins TRBV6-2 or TRBV6-3 to TRBJ2-5; a possible D gene is TRBD2 (5 bases). The CDR3 has 12 residues. V was cut by 8 bases and J by 5 bases, with 12 bases left in between. Germline-derived CDR1 and CDR2 are MNHEY and SVGEGT. Written as DNA, the CDR3 is TGTGCCAGCGAGGGCTATTCTGAGACCCAGTACTTC. Translation: CASEGYSETQYF.

The chain uses TRBV20-1 and TRBJ2-2; TRBD2 might be the D (6 bases). There are 17 residues in the CDR3. The V end lost 0 bases, the J end lost 1 base, and 15 bases lay between the germline ends. In germline, CDR1 is DFQATT, CDR2 SNEGSKA (reference sequence). The CDR3 reads CSARDPRGNKNTGELFF. The CDR3 DNA follows: TGCAGTGCTAGAGATCCCCGGGGGAATAAGAACACCGGGGAGCTGTTTTTT.

The chain has TRBV14 and TRBJ1-1; D unclear. V was clipped by 2 bases and J by 0 bases, with 10 bases between them. Germline V lookup: CDR1 SGHDN, CDR2 FVKESK. CDR3 length: 15 residues. The CDR3 loop is CASSQTGGMNTEAFF. The CDR3 DNA reads TGTGCCAGCAGCCAAACGGGAGGCATGAACACTGAAGCTTTCTTT.

This clonotype was seen a handful of times. The rearrangement links TRBV28 to TRBJ1-1, with D possibly being TRBD1 (5 bases). This CDR3 contains 15 residues. The germline V gene has CDR1 MDHEN and CDR2 SYDVKM. The V end was cut by 2 bases, the J end by 4 bases, with 14 bases between. Here the CDR3 reads CASSLIGGGGTEAFF. The CDR3 DNA sequence: TGTGCCAGCAGTTTAATTGGGGGGGGTGGCACTGAAGCTTTCTTT.

At least ten counts were recorded for this clonotype. The V gene is TRBV12-3 or TRBV12-4, the J gene TRBJ1-6; D is perhaps TRBD1 (5 bases). The length of the CDR3 is 16 residues. V was cut by 10 bases and J by 7 bases, with 23 bases left in between. CDR3 DNA: TGTGCCACCCCCGCGGGGGGGGGGGTTTCGAATTCACCCCTCCACTTT. Its protein is CATPAGGGVSNSPLHF.

This clonotype has more than one count but fewer than ten. It may be a read error: a sequence one base away is much more abundant. The J gene is TRBJ2-7, the V gene TRBV2; tentative D call: TRBD1 (6 bases). This CDR3 has 12 amino acids. Between the trimmed V and J ends, which lost 6 bases and 2 bases, there was a span of 8 bases. In germline, CDR1 is SNHLY, CDR2 FYNNEI. The CDR3 region has the DNA TGTGCCAGCAGCCGGACAGCCTACGAGCAGTACTTC. Protein sequence: CASSRTAYEQYF.

The genes are TRBV5-5 and TRBJ2-4; 7 bases fit TRBD1. Germline V gene lookup returns CDR1 SGHKS and CDR2 YYEKEE (reference sequence). This CDR3 region has 17 residues. The V segment lost 2 bases and the J segment 3 bases; nucleotides outside the gene matches: 11. The CDR3 spells CASSLRGTDSFKNIQYF. CDR3 coding DNA: TGTGCCAGCAGCTTAAGGGGGACAGATTCGTTCAAAAACATTCAGTACTTC.

This clonotype was recorded a few times. The V and J genes are TRBV5-1 and TRBJ2-7; tentative D call: TRBD2 (5 bases). The germline gives CDR1 SGHRS, CDR2 YFSETQ. CDR3 length: 14 residues. With 6 bases removed from V and 6 bases from J, the gap between germline ends came to 19 bases. This CDR3 reads CASTQDSPWGEQYF. As DNA, the CDR3 is TGCGCCAGCACCCAGGACTCCCCGTGGGGCGAGCAGTACTTC.

This clonotype was seen at least ten times. The V and J genes are TRBV7-9 and TRBJ2-6, with D unresolved. Trimming took off 9 bases at V and 0 bases at J, with 12 bases between the two ends. Germline loops: CDR1 SEHNR, CDR2 FQNEAQ (reference sequence). The CDR3 is 15 residues long. CDR3 loop: CASRYPGSGANVLTF. The CDR3 coding sequence is TGTGCCAGTCGTTACCCCGGCTCTGGGGCCAACGTCCTGACTTTC.

This clonotype was detected many times. V and J are TRBV5-6 and TRBJ1-1, with TRBD1 matching 7 bases. Per the germline V gene, CDR1 is SGHDT and CDR2 is YYEEEE. The CDR3 has 14 amino acids. Unmatched junction bases numbered 6, after V lost 3 bases and J lost 4 bases. As DNA, the CDR3 is TGTGCCAGCAGCTGGACCCAGGGGGGCACTGAAGCTTTCTTT. Its protein product is CASSWTQGGTEAFF.

The chain carries TRBV10-3 and TRBJ1-2, with 8 positions matching TRBD1. V was pared by 3 bases and J by 4 bases, with 7 bases of the junction left unmatched. There are 15 residues in the CDR3. Germline loops: CDR1 ENHRY, CDR2 SYGVKD. The CDR3 loop reads CAISDGGTGLYGYTF. The CDR3 nucleotides read TGTGCCATCAGTGACGGTGGGACAGGACTCTATGGCTACACCTTC.

This clonotype has a count of ten or more. The genes are TRBV7-9 and TRBJ2-2, with D hard to call. V lost 2 bases to trimming and J lost 2 bases, with 6 bases between them. The CDR3 sequence is 14 residues long. The germline V gene has CDR1 SEHNR and CDR2 FQNEAQ (reference sequence). The CDR3 region has the DNA TGTGCCAGCAGCTTATCAGAAAACACCGGGGAGCTGTTTTTT. This translates into CASSLSENTGELFF.

V and J are TRBV12-3 or TRBV12-4 and TRBJ2-1; D remains ambiguous. The CDR3 extends over 14 amino acids. V was cut by 3 bases and J by 3 bases, with 9 bases left in between. CDR3 DNA sequence: TGTGCCAGCAGTTTTGGGTCAGACTACAATGAGCAGTTCTTC. This encodes CASSFGSDYNEQFF.

This clonotype was recorded a few times. The rearrangement joins TRBV7-9 to TRBJ1-2; D not certain. The V gene's germline CDR1 is SEHNR and CDR2 FQNEAQ (reference sequence). CDR3 size: 15 residues. V lost 2 bases and J 0 bases, leaving 10 bases between the germline ends. CDR3 residues: CASSLSLRANYGYTF. As DNA, the CDR3 is TGTGCCAGCAGCTTAAGTTTGAGGGCTAACTATGGCTACACCTTC.

This clonotype was picked up many times. The chain uses TRBV7-2 and TRBJ1-4; TRBD1 is a possible D gene (5 bases). CDR1 SGHTA and CDR2 FQGNSA come from the germline V gene. Trimming took 4 bases from V and 8 from J, leaving 17 bases between them. CDR3 length equals 15 residues. Here the CDR3 reads CASSSWDQRKEKLFF. In DNA, the CDR3 is TGTGCCAGCAGCTCCTGGGACCAAAGAAAAGAAAAACTGTTTTTT.

This clonotype showed up many times. V is TRBV28 and J is TRBJ2-3, with D unclear. The CDR3 spans 16 residues. The V gene lost 5 bases and the J gene lost 9 bases, with 24 bases spanning the gap. The germline V gene has CDR1 MDHEN and CDR2 SYDVKM. The CDR3 loop is CASSGVFSPNSTTQYF. The CDR3 coding sequence is TGTGCCAGCAGTGGGGTATTTTCTCCAAACTCGACAACGCAGTATTTT.

Ten or more counts support this clonotype. The chain has TRBV6-2 or TRBV6-3 and TRBJ1-2, with a possible D match to TRBD1 (5 bases). Trimming left V 5 bases short and J 4 bases short, with 11 bases between. This CDR3 has 13 residues. Germline V gives CDR1 MNHEY, CDR2 SVGEGT. CDR3 coding DNA: TGTGCCAGCAGTCACGGGACCCTCTATGGCTACACCTTC. Translation gives CASSHGTLYGYTF.

The chain carries TRBV25-1 and TRBJ2-3; D remains unclear. V was cut by 1 base and J by 2 bases, with 7 bases left in between. CDR1 MGHDK and CDR2 SYGVNS come from the germline V gene. The CDR3 has 14 amino acids. CDR3 DNA: TGTGCCAGCAGTGAATTCAGCCTCACAGATACGCAGTATTTT. Its translation is CASSEFSLTDTQYF.

This clonotype was seen more than once but under ten times. The chain joins TRBV24-1 to TRBJ2-5, with D unclear. Germline values: CDR1 KGHDR, CDR2 SFDVKD. This CDR3 comprises 15 residues. Trimming left V 6 bases short and J 2 bases short, with 15 bases between. CDR3 sequence (DNA): TGTGCCACCAGTACCTCATCCAATTTACAAGAGACCCAGTACTTC. Amino acids: CATSTSSNLQETQYF.